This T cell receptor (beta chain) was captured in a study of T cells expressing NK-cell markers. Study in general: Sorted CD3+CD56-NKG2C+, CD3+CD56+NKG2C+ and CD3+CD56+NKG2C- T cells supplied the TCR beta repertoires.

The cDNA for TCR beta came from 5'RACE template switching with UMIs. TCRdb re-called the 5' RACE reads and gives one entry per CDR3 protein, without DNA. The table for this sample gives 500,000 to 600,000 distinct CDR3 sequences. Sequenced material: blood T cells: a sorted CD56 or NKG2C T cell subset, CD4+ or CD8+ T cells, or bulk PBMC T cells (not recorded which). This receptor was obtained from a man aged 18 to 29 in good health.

The CDR3 sequence: CAWSGAVVTDTQYF. V is TRBV30 and J is TRBJ2-3; TCRdb picks TRBD1, but there is no DNA to check that call. CDR3 size: 14 residues. The germline V gene encodes CDR1 GTSNPN and CDR2 SVGIG (reference sequence).